This T cell receptor beta chain was profiled in a study of blood T cells in healthy people across ages. Donor samples were obtained from healthy Caucasian individuals from Russia, aged about 6 to 95. The sample, roughly 9.1 milliliters of peripheral blood, was drawn from each donor. Alongside a J-beta primer mix, a sample-barcoded 5' primer served in a second PCR lasting roughly 7 to 12 cycles. One entry per CDR3 protein, called by TCRdb with MiXCR from the 5' RACE reads. The sample carries approximately 2,000,000 distinct CDR3 sequences, about two fifths recorded once. V lost 2 bases and J lost 2, with 15 bases in between. Germline CDR1 and CDR2: MNHEY and SVGEGT. CDR3 length equals 16 residues. This clonotype was observed a few times.

The sample comprised blood. The clonotype originates from a human donor in good health. The rearrangement uses TRBV6-2 or TRBV6-3 and TRBJ1-2; D gene unclear. In DNA form, the CDR3 reads TGTGCCAGCAGTTACCCTCAAGGCCATACCAACTATGGCTACACCTTC. The encoded protein is CASSYPQGHTNYGYTF.